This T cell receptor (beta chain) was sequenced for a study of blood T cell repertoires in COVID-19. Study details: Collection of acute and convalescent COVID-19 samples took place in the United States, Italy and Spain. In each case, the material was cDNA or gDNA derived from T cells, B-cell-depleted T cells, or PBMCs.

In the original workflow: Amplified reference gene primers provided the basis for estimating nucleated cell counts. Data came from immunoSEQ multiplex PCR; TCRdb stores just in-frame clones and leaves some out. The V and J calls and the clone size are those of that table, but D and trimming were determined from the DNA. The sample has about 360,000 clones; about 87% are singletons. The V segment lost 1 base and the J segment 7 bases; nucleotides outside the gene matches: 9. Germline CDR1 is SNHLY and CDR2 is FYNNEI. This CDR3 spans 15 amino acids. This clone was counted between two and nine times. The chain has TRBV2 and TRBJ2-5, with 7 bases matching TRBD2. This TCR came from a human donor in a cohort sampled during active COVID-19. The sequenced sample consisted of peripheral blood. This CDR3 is CASSEVRDYRMTQYF. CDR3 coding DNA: TGTGCCAGCAGTGAAGTACGGGACTACCGAATGACCCAGTACTTC.